This T cell receptor beta chain comes out of a study of glioma-infiltrating T cells. Study outcomes and limitations: Tissue-blood divergence was below expectation in non-neoplastic patients, above in gliomas. Only very few CDR3 sequences appeared in both tissue and blood.

Amplification of TCR alpha and beta CDR3 regions from RNA used iRepertoire nested multiplex PCR. One-step reverse transcription and amplification started from about 100-400 ng of tissue mRNA or PBMC total RNA. TCRdb re-called the multiplex PCR reads through MiXCR, storing one row per CDR3 protein. The sample includes some 190,000 distinct CDR3 sequences, around 30% seen only once; the top ten take around 20%. The length of the CDR3 is 13 residues. CDR1 and CDR2 (germline): LNHDA, SQIVND (reference sequence). V dropped 5 bases and J dropped 3 bases, with 11 bases sitting between them. Turning to this clonotype: Its antigen is undetermined.

The chain has TRBV19 and TRBJ2-7, with unresolved D. This receptor was identified in a human donor with low-grade glioma or glioblastoma, undergoing nonglioma brain surgery, or in good health (not recorded which). The sequencing input was glioma tissue, nonneoplastic brain tissue, or PBMCs (not recorded which). The CDR3 is CASSAQGHYEQYF. CDR3 DNA sequence: TGTGCCAGTAGTGCCCAAGGGCACTACGAGCAGTACTTC. The full variable domain, with the rest looked up from reference TRBV19 and TRBJ2-7, is DGGITQSPKYLFRKEGQNVTLSCEQNLNHDAMYWYRQDPGQGLRLIYYSQIVNDFQKGDIAEGYSVSREKKESFPLTVTSAQKNPTAFYLCASSAQGHYEQYFGPGTRLTVT.